A single sample is the source of the 16 T cell receptor beta chains below, sequenced in a study of CD8+ T cells in alopecia areata. Reverse transcribed after extraction, RNA yielded cDNA as the sequencing template. Some clones are missing from TCRdb's copy, which holds only in-frame ones; the method was immunoSEQ multiplex PCR. The sample holds around 160,000 clones, more than 45% seen once. The source material was CD4+ T cells sorted from blood. These receptors came from a human donor with alopecia areata.

This clone was seen only a few times. The chain links TRBV5-1 to TRBJ2-2, with 7 bases aligning to TRBD1. There are 16 residues in the CDR3. The J segment lost 0 bases and the V segment lost 3 bases, leaving 5 bases of the junction unmatched. The V gene's germline CDR1 is SGHRS and CDR2 YFSETQ. CDR3 in DNA: TGCGCCAGCAGCTACCTGGGACAGACGAACACCGGGGAGCTGTTTTTT. Translated, it gives CASSYLGQTNTGELFF.

CDR3 amino acids: CASSDSRGVQPQHF. CDR3 sequence (DNA): TGTGCCAGCAGTGACAGCAGGGGGGTTCAGCCCCAGCATTTT. The rearrangement uses TRBV25-1 and TRBJ1-5; 7 bases fit TRBD1. CDR1 is MGHDK, CDR2 SYGVNS, per germline. V was pared by 3 bases and J by 6 bases, with 5 bases of the junction left unmatched. This CDR3 has 14 amino acids.

The V call is TRBV6-1, the J call TRBJ2-5; D may be TRBD1 (8 bases). Per germline, CDR1 MNHNS and CDR2 SASEGT. The V and J ends lost 1 base and 4 bases respectively, with 13 bases between them. This CDR3 is 15 amino acids long. In DNA, the CDR3 is TGTGCCAGCAGTGAAGACAGGGGGGGATCAGAGACCCAGTACTTC. Translation gives CASSEDRGGSETQYF.

This clone was picked up a small number of times. The chain has TRBV9 and TRBJ2-6; D unclear. Looked up from germline, CDR1 is SGDLS and CDR2 is YYNGEE. V dropped 5 bases and J dropped 4 bases, with 7 bases sitting between them. This CDR3 has 13 amino acids. The CDR3 spells CASSKQGANVLTF. The CDR3 DNA reads TGTGCCAGCAGTAAACAGGGGGCCAACGTCCTGACTTTC.

This clone was detected only a few times. CDR3 residues: CSVGNLHNFNEQFF. The DNA for the CDR3 is TGCAGCGTGGGGAATCTGCACAATTTCAATGAGCAGTTCTTC. J is TRBJ2-1 and V is TRBV29-1, with D hard to call. The germline gives CDR1 SQVTM, CDR2 ANQGSEA. V gave up 6 bases and J gave up 6 bases, with 18 bases separating them. This CDR3 spans 14 amino acids.

About this clone: One end of the junction varies from germline; a read error may be responsible. The J gene is TRBJ2-1, the V gene TRBV30, with 12 bases fitting TRBD1. The CDR3 is 18 amino acids. CDR1 is GTSNPN and CDR2 is SVGIG in the germline V gene (reference sequence). CDR3 nucleotide sequence: TGTGTCTGGAGTGGGACACCAGGGACAGGGGGCCCCTACAATGAGCAGTTCTTC. This gives the protein CVWSGTPGTGGPYNEQFF. The full variable domain, rest sourced from reference TRBV30 and TRBJ2-1, is SQTIHQWPATLVQPVGSPLSLECTVEGTSNPNLYWYRQAAGRGLQLLFYSVGIGQISSEVPQNLSASRPQDRQFILSSKKLLLSDSGFYLCVWSGTPGTGGPYNEQFFGPGTRLTVL.

This chain connects TRBV5-6 to TRBJ2-5; 9 bases agree with TRBD2. The CDR3 covers 16 residues. Germline assignment: CDR1 SGHDT and CDR2 YYEEEE. Unmatched junction bases numbered 7, after V lost 0 bases and J lost 4 bases. The CDR3 sequence: CASSLDSGRFRETQYF. CDR3 coding DNA: TGTGCCAGCAGCTTGGATAGCGGGAGATTCAGAGAGACCCAGTACTTC.

The rearrangement joins TRBV13 to TRBJ2-1, with D perhaps TRBD2 (6 bases). Germline V lookup: CDR1 PRHDT, CDR2 FYEKMQ (reference sequence). Trimming shortened V by 0 bases and J by 4 bases, and 16 bases separated the two germline ends. The CDR3 is made up of 17 amino acids. The CDR3 loop is CASSLGSLAGPYNEQFF. The DNA for the CDR3 is TGTGCCAGCAGCTTAGGGTCCCTCGCGGGGCCTTACAATGAGCAGTTCTTC. Full variable domain (outside the CDR3, taken from reference TRBV13 and TRBJ2-1): AAGVIQSPRHLIKEKRETATLKCYPIPRHDTVYWYQQGPGQDPQFLISFYEKMQSDKGSIPDRFSAQQFSDYHSELNMSSLELGDSALYFCASSLGSLAGPYNEQFFGPGTRLTVL.

This clone was seen more than once but under ten times. This chain joins TRBV7-8 and TRBJ2-3; possible D gene TRBD2, 5 bases. Germline CDR1 reads SGHVS; CDR2 reads FQNEAQ. The CDR3 is 13 residues long. The ends were cut back, 7 bases at V and 2 bases at J, with 10 bases in the middle. The CDR3 protein is CASTPGTTDTQYF. In nucleotides, the CDR3 is TGTGCCAGCACCCCGGGAACCACAGATACGCAGTATTTT.

DNA for the CDR3: TGCGCCAGCAGCCCCAGTGGGGGGCCCTCCTACGAGCAGTACTTC. Encoded protein: CASSPSGGPSYEQYF. The chain combines TRBV5-1 with TRBJ2-7; D is perhaps TRBD1 or TRBD2 (6 bases each). With 4 bases removed from V and 0 bases from J, the gap between germline ends came to 14 bases. Germline-derived CDR1 and CDR2 are SGHRS and YFSETQ. CDR3 length: 15 amino acids.

The genes are TRBV5-1 and TRBJ2-6; 11 nucleotides line up with TRBD1. The CDR3 covers 20 residues. V gave up 4 bases and J gave up 0 bases; unmatched junction bases: 12. Germline CDR1 reads SGHRS; CDR2 reads YFSETQ. The CDR3 DNA reads TGCGCCAGCAGCCCGAGGACAGGGGGCCGCTTTAGCTCTGGGGCCAACGTCCTGACTTTC. Amino acids: CASSPRTGGRFSSGANVLTF.

The V gene is TRBV29-1, the J gene TRBJ1-1; 9 bases are shared with TRBD1. The CDR3 length is 13 residues. The trim removed 3 bases at V and 2 bases at J, leaving 1 base unmatched. The germline CDR1 and CDR2 sequences are SQVTM and ANQGSEA. The CDR3 region has the DNA TGCAGCGTTGAGGGACAGGGAAACACTGAAGCTTTCTTT. Residues: CSVEGQGNTEAFF.

The chain recombines TRBV25-1 with TRBJ1-2; TRBD1 might be the D (5 bases). Germline V gene data show CDR1 as MGHDK and CDR2 as SYGVNS. There are 14 residues in the CDR3. V lost 4 bases and J lost 4, with 13 bases in between. For the CDR3, the DNA is TGTGCCAGCAGTGGCGCAGGGAACATCTATGGCTACACCTTC. It specifies CASSGAGNIYGYTF.

This chain links TRBV29-1 with TRBJ2-1; 9 bases are a match to TRBD1. From germline, CDR1 is SQVTM and CDR2 ANQGSEA. Trimming removed 6 bases from V and 5 bases from J; junction bases left unmatched: 8. CDR3 length: 14 residues. CDR3 protein: CSVASGQGNNEQFF. In nucleotides, the CDR3 is TGCAGCGTAGCTTCGGGACAGGGAAACAATGAGCAGTTCTTC.

V and J are TRBV14 and TRBJ2-7; no clear D gene. Germline V gene lookup returns CDR1 SGHDN and CDR2 FVKESK. The CDR3 spans 14 residues. The V end lost 3 bases, the J end lost 2 bases, and 11 bases lay between the germline ends. The CDR3 nucleotides are TGTGCCAGCAGCCATAGGACGGGTACCTACGAGCAGTACTTC. This sequence encodes CASSHRTGTYEQYF.

This clone was observed a few times. The genes are TRBV29-1 and TRBJ2-1; 9 bases are a match to TRBD2. Germline CDR1 and CDR2: SQVTM and ANQGSEA. The CDR3 covers 14 residues. J gave up 4 bases and V 7 bases, and 8 bases lay outside the gene matches. This CDR3 reads CSAGGTSRYNEQFF. CDR3 DNA: TGCAGCGCGGGGGGGACTAGCCGTTACAATGAGCAGTTCTTC.